Following are 30 T cell receptor beta chains from one sample sequenced in a study of blood T cell repertoires in COVID-19. The method was immunoSEQ multiplex PCR; TCRdb's version includes in-frame clones alone and lacks a portion of them. In the table there are more than 95,000 clones, 85% to 90% of which are singletons. Material for sequencing was peripheral blood. Receptors were obtained from a woman aged 80 or older with COVID-19, enrolled during active disease.

The J gene is TRBJ2-1, the V gene TRBV19; 7 nucleotides agree with TRBD1. The CDR3 is 14 amino acids. V trimming: 2 bases; J trimming: 7 bases; junction bases outside the gene matches: 5. The V gene's germline CDR1 is LNHDA and CDR2 SQIVND (reference sequence). The CDR3 spells CASSIKGATNEQFF. The CDR3, as DNA: TGTGCCAGTAGTATAAAGGGGGCTACAAATGAGCAGTTCTTC.

The rearrangement uses TRBV5-1 and TRBJ2-7; TRBD1 aligns across 7 bases. The ends lost 4 bases at V and 3 bases at J; junction bases unmatched: 7. CDR1 SGHRS and CDR2 YFSETQ come from the germline V gene. The CDR3 totals 14 residues. The CDR3 loop reads CASSPGTANYEQYF. The DNA for the CDR3 is TGCGCCAGCAGCCCAGGGACAGCGAACTACGAGCAGTACTTC.

The chain carries TRBV2 and TRBJ2-1; 9 bases match TRBD2. The length of the CDR3 is 15 residues. Germline CDR1 reads SNHLY; CDR2 reads FYNNEI. The junction had 6 bases not matched to a gene; V was cut back by 7 bases and J by 2 bases. CDR3 DNA sequence: TGTGCCAGCAACCTTCTAGCGGGAACCTACAATGAGCAGTTCTTC. The encoded protein is CASNLLAGTYNEQFF.

At least ten counts were recorded for this clone. This chain joins TRBV5-1 and TRBJ2-2, with D possibly TRBD1 on 7 matching bases. This CDR3 is 14 amino acids long. Germline V CDR1 and CDR2: SGHRS, YFSETQ. V lost 7 bases, J lost 4 bases, and 14 bases lay in between. DNA of the CDR3: TGCGCCAGCGCCCCAGGGGGGAGCACCGGGGAGCTGTTTTTT. As protein: CASAPGGSTGELFF.

This chain links TRBV6-5 with TRBJ1-4; D not resolved. Trimming stripped 6 bases from V and 7 bases from J, with 12 bases between. Germline CDR1 is MNHEY and CDR2 is SVGAGI. This CDR3 spans 13 amino acids. The CDR3 nucleotides are TGTGCCAGCAGACTATCGGGTGCTGAAAAACTGTTTTTT. Translation: CASRLSGAEKLFF.

The chain couples TRBV4-3 to TRBJ1-6; D call uncertain. In germline, CDR1 is LGHNA, CDR2 YSLEER. V was trimmed by 0 bases and J by 7 bases, leaving 7 bases between them. CDR3 length: 14 residues. The chain's CDR3 is CASSQDPSNSPLHF. CDR3 DNA: TGCGCCAGCAGCCAAGACCCCTCGAATTCACCCCTCCACTTT.

CDR3 region: CASTYGDLGRPEAFF. The CDR3 DNA reads as TGTGCCAGCACTTATGGAGATCTTGGTCGGCCGGAGGCTTTCTTT. The rearrangement links TRBV25-1 to TRBJ1-1, with D unclear. The length of the CDR3 is 15 residues. CDR1 and CDR2 from the germline V gene are MGHDK and SYGVNS. V lost 7 bases to trimming and J lost 11 bases, with 26 bases between them.

The CDR3 coding sequence is TGTGCCAGCAGCCCGGGGACTAGCTCCTACGAGCAGTACTTC. Translated: CASSPGTSSYEQYF. V usage is TRBV28 and J usage is TRBJ2-7, with TRBD2 matching 8 bases. With 6 bases clipped from V and 0 bases from J, the junction kept 4 bases outside the gene matches. The CDR3 runs to 14 residues. Germline V lookup: CDR1 MDHEN, CDR2 SYDVKM. The full variable domain, with the rest looked up from reference TRBV28 and TRBJ2-7, is DVKVTQSSRYLVKRTGEKVFLECVQDMDHENMFWYRQDPGLGLRLIYFSYDVKMKEKGDIPEGYSVSREKKERFSLILESASTNQTSMYLCASSPGTSSYEQYFGPGTRLTVT.

CDR3 sequence reads: CASSLRGGILYGYTF. CDR3 nucleotide sequence: TGTGCCAGCAGTTTAAGGGGGGGAATCCTCTATGGCTACACCTTC. J is TRBJ1-2 and V is TRBV28; tentatively, D is TRBD1 (6 bases). The CDR3 is made up of 15 amino acids. V gave up 2 bases and J gave up 4 bases, with 14 bases separating them. Germline V CDR1 and CDR2: MDHEN, SYDVKM.

This chain connects TRBV28 to TRBJ2-7, with D perhaps TRBD1 (6 bases). The germline CDR1 and CDR2 sequences are MDHEN and SYDVKM. V was clipped by 7 bases and J by 2 bases, with 9 bases between them. This CDR3 has 12 residues. The CDR3 DNA is TGTGCCAGCACCAGGGGAACCTACGAGCAGTACTTC. This sequence encodes CASTRGTYEQYF.

The V gene is TRBV19, the J gene TRBJ2-7; 11 nucleotides line up with TRBD1. The germline gives CDR1 LNHDA, CDR2 SQIVND (reference sequence). The CDR3 is 13 residues long. J was trimmed by 5 bases and V by 8 bases; bases with no gene match: 5. CDR3 amino acids: CASSDRGRHEQYF. In DNA, the CDR3 is TGTGCCAGTTCGGACAGGGGGCGGCACGAGCAGTACTTC.

This chain uses TRBV6-5 with TRBJ2-7, with 9 bases lining up with TRBD1. The germline CDR1 and CDR2 sequences are MNHEY and SVGAGI. V shed 0 bases, J shed 5 bases, and the junction held 8 bases outside the gene matches. The CDR3 covers 16 residues. For the CDR3, the DNA is TGTGCCAGCAGTTACTCGGGCGGACAGGGGATCCACGAGCAGTACTTC. It is translated as CASSYSGGQGIHEQYF.

This clone has a single count. This chain uses TRBV4-3 with TRBJ2-7; possibly TRBD1 for D (5 bases). CDR1 LGHNA and CDR2 YSLEER come from the germline V gene. The length of the CDR3 is 14 residues. V lost 5 bases and J 0 bases, leaving 11 bases between the germline ends. This CDR3 is CASSSGQNSYEQYF. DNA of the CDR3: TGCGCCAGCAGCTCCGGACAAAACTCCTACGAGCAGTACTTC.

This rearrangement joins TRBV12-5 to TRBJ2-1, with 12 bases aligning to TRBD2. Losses at the gene ends were 2 bases for V and 4 bases for J; bases not matched to a gene: 3. This CDR3 contains 16 residues. Germline V gives CDR1 LGHNT, CDR2 FRNRAP. CDR3 residues: CASGLTGLAGYNEQFF. In DNA form, the CDR3 reads TGTGCTAGTGGTTTGACCGGACTAGCGGGGTACAATGAGCAGTTCTTC. Variable domain in full (rest from reference TRBV12-5 and TRBJ2-1): DARVTQTPRHKVTEMGQEVTMRCQPILGHNTVFWYRQTMMQGLELLAYFRNRAPLDDSGMPKDRFSAEMPDATLATLKIQPSEPRDSAVYFCASGLTGLAGYNEQFFGPGTRLTVL.

The chain combines TRBV19 with TRBJ1-1, with a tentative D call TRBD1 (6 bases). The V gene lost 5 bases and the J gene lost 4 bases, with 14 bases spanning the gap. This CDR3 region has 14 residues. Per germline, CDR1 LNHDA and CDR2 SQIVND (reference sequence). The CDR3 DNA reads TGTGCCAGTAGTCTACAGGGAGTAACCACTGAAGCTTTCTTT. Protein: CASSLQGVTTEAFF.

CDR3 loop: CASSQETGGWSPLHF. For the CDR3, the DNA is TGTGCCAGCAGCCAGGAGACAGGGGGTTGGTCACCCCTCCACTTT. The chain links TRBV3-1 (or the pseudogene TRBV3-2) to TRBJ1-6, with 9 bases fitting TRBD1. The CDR3 is 15 amino acids. With 3 bases clipped from V and 10 bases from J, the junction kept 7 bases outside the gene matches. Germline V gene data show CDR1 as LGHDT and CDR2 as YNNKEL (reference sequence).

The chain combines TRBV2 with TRBJ2-7; TRBD2 aligns across 7 bases. Germline V gene data show CDR1 as SNHLY and CDR2 as FYNNEI. CDR3 size: 17 residues. V gave up 4 bases and J gave up 3 bases; unmatched junction bases: 15. DNA of the CDR3: TGTGCCAGCAGTGTATTCGAGACCGGGACTATCGGCTACGAGCAGTACTTC. Protein: CASSVFETGTIGYEQYF.

The chain is built from TRBV3-1 (or the pseudogene TRBV3-2) and TRBJ1-2, with D possibly being TRBD1 (6 bases). Trimming shortened V by 0 bases and J by 6 bases, and 8 bases separated the two germline ends. This CDR3 region has 13 residues. CDR1 and CDR2 (germline): LGHDT, YNNKEL (reference sequence). In DNA, the CDR3 is TGTGCCAGCAGCCAAGAACAGGGAAATGGCTACACCTTC. Translation gives CASSQEQGNGYTF.

This sequence joins TRBV28 and TRBJ1-1; 7 bases map to TRBD1. This CDR3 spans 14 amino acids. Germline V gives CDR1 MDHEN, CDR2 SYDVKM. The trim removed 5 bases at V and 8 bases at J, leaving 11 bases unmatched. CDR3 sequence: CASSAAPGQPEAFF. The DNA for the CDR3 is TGTGCCAGCAGTGCCGCACCGGGACAGCCAGAAGCTTTCTTT.

The V and J genes are TRBV5-1 and TRBJ2-7; TRBD1 matches 8 bases. The trim removed 0 bases at V and 4 bases at J, leaving 6 bases unmatched. This CDR3 is built from 15 residues. Germline V gene lookup returns CDR1 SGHRS and CDR2 YFSETQ. For the CDR3, the DNA is TGCGCCAGCAGCTTGGAACCAGGGGGCCCGTACGAGCAGTACTTC. Amino acids: CASSLEPGGPYEQYF.

This chain uses TRBV15 with TRBJ1-4; maybe TRBD1 (5 bases). The germline V gene encodes CDR1 LNHNV and CDR2 YYDKDF (reference sequence). Trimming left V 0 bases short and J 4 bases short, with 12 bases between. The CDR3 consists of 16 residues. CDR3 residues: CATSREQVGRNEKLFF. The CDR3 DNA sequence: TGTGCCACCAGCAGAGAACAGGTCGGACGTAATGAAAAACTGTTTTTT.

The genes are TRBV7-6 and TRBJ2-2, with 7 bases lining up with TRBD2. There are 15 residues in the CDR3. CDR1 SGHVS and CDR2 FNYEAQ come from the germline V gene. V shed 5 bases, J shed 7 bases, and the junction held 10 bases outside the gene matches. The CDR3: CASSPGLREGGELFF. The CDR3 DNA sequence: TGTGCCAGCAGCCCCGGGCTTAGGGAGGGCGGGGAGCTGTTTTTT.

About this clone itself: The junction departs from the called germline gene at one end, perhaps through a read error. The chain carries TRBV19 and TRBJ1-3; D possibly corresponds to TRBD1 (6 bases). CDR1 is LNHDA and CDR2 is SQIVND in the germline V gene (reference sequence). There are 15 residues in the CDR3. In DNA, the CDR3 is TGTGCCAGTAGTGCGGGGGGGCGCTCTGGAAGCACCATATATTTT. It is translated as CASSAGGRSGSTIYF. Drawing the rest from reference TRBV19 and TRBJ1-3, the complete variable domain is DGGITQSPKYLFRKEGQNVTLSCEQNLNHDAMYWYRQDPGQGLRLIYYSQIVNDFQKGDIAEGYSVSREKKESFPLTVTSAQKNPTAFYLCASSAGGRSGSTIYFGEGSWLTVV.

This clone was recorded once. The V and J genes are TRBV18 and TRBJ2-1, with a tentative D call TRBD1 (5 bases). Deletions cut 4 bases from V and 3 bases from J, with 28 bases between. CDR3 length equals 20 residues. The germline gives CDR1 KGHSH, CDR2 LQKENI. CDR3 bases: TGTGCCAGCTCACAGACAGAATACGAACCTACAATGAGGTACTACAATGAGCAGTTCTTC. Translation: CASSQTEYEPTMRYYNEQFF.

The chain combines TRBV18 with TRBJ1-1; weak D call: TRBD1 (6 bases). Germline V CDR1 and CDR2: KGHSH, LQKENI. Trimming removed 6 bases at V and 2 bases at J, with 16 bases between. The CDR3 is 15 amino acids. The CDR3 bases are TGTGCCAGCTCTCTTAAAACAGGGCGTAACACTGAAGCTTTCTTT. Protein sequence: CASSLKTGRNTEAFF.

The J gene is TRBJ2-7, the V gene TRBV11-2; D not certain. The germline V gene encodes CDR1 SGHAT and CDR2 FQNNGV. V dropped 1 base and J dropped 7 bases, with 11 bases sitting between them. The CDR3 is 13 residues long. The DNA of the CDR3 is TGTGCCAGCAGCTTAGTGGCCTTCGGGGAGCAGTACTTC. Encoded protein: CASSLVAFGEQYF. The whole variable domain, remainder taken from reference TRBV11-2 and TRBJ2-7, is EAGVAQSPRYKIIEKRQSVAFWCNPISGHATLYWYQQILGQGPKLLIQFQNNGVVDDSQLPKDRFSAERLKGVDSTLKIQPAKLEDSAVYLCASSLVAFGEQYFGPGTRLTVT.

The gene calls are TRBV3-1 (or the pseudogene TRBV3-2) and TRBJ2-1; D remains ambiguous. The CDR3 is made up of 13 amino acids. Germline V gives CDR1 LGHDT, CDR2 YNNKEL (reference sequence). V was pared by 3 bases and J by 4 bases, with 7 bases between. The CDR3 reads CASSQRIYNEQFF. DNA of the CDR3: TGTGCCAGCAGCCAGCGGATATACAATGAGCAGTTCTTC.

Written as DNA, the CDR3 is TGCAGCGTTGAAGGTACTAGCGCAACCTACAATGAGCAGTTCTTC. Translating gives CSVEGTSATYNEQFF. The chain couples TRBV29-1 to TRBJ2-1; 7 bases are a match to TRBD2. The CDR3 has 15 residues. After removal of 1 base from V and 2 bases from J, the junction contained 5 bases not matched to a gene. Germline CDR1 and CDR2: SQVTM and ANQGSEA.

The J gene is TRBJ2-2, the V gene TRBV6-2 or TRBV6-3, with D possibly matching TRBD1 (5 bases). Germline CDR1 is MNHEY and CDR2 is SVGEGT. V lost 5 bases and J 4 bases, leaving 11 bases between the germline ends. The CDR3 contains 14 residues. CDR3 residues: CASSLTETTGELFF. The CDR3 coding sequence is TGTGCCAGCAGTCTGACAGAAACCACCGGGGAGCTGTTTTTT.

The chain uses TRBV5-1 and TRBJ2-7, with TRBD2 as a possible D gene (5 bases). Germline V gene data show CDR1 as SGHRS and CDR2 as YFSETQ. The ends were cut back, 3 bases at V and 3 bases at J, with 7 bases in the middle. This CDR3 is 12 amino acids long. As DNA, the CDR3 is TGCGCCAGCAGCTCGGGGAACTACGAGCAGTACTTC. This sequence encodes CASSSGNYEQYF.